The 22 T cell receptor beta chains below were found in one sample sequenced in a study of T cell repertoires in cytomegalovirus infection. Their antigen targets remain unknown. Each CDR3 protein is one row after TCRdb ran MiXCR on the reads. The sample lists under 850,000 distinct CDR3 sequences; roughly 30% were seen once. This material consisted of cultured PBMCs, taken from culture after CMV antigen stimulation. The receptors shown here come from a human donor in good health (CMV status not recorded). Some clones in this sample may be carry-over from other donors' samples.

V is TRBV11-2 and J is TRBJ2-3, with 10 bases matching TRBD2. This CDR3 has 18 residues. Trimming took 2 bases from V and 5 from J; bases not matched to a gene: 13. The germline gives CDR1 SGHAT, CDR2 FQNNGV. DNA for the CDR3: TGTGCCAGCAGCTTAAGACCCGGGACTAGCGTTTCAAAAGATACGCAGTATTTT. It is translated as CASSLRPGTSVSKDTQYF.

The table lists this clonotype with a few counts. The chain couples TRBV7-2 to TRBJ2-1; 8 bases line up with TRBD2. With 3 bases clipped from V and 0 bases from J, the junction kept 4 bases outside the gene matches. Per germline, CDR1 SGHTA and CDR2 FQGNSA. This CDR3 comprises 16 residues. CDR3 sequence: CASSFGGGSSYNEQFF. The CDR3 nucleotides read TGTGCCAGCAGCTTCGGGGGGGGTAGCTCCTACAATGAGCAGTTCTTC.

V is TRBV7-6 and J is TRBJ2-3, with 9 positions matching TRBD2. From germline, CDR1 is SGHVS and CDR2 FNYEAQ. V gave up 8 bases and J gave up 3 bases; unmatched junction bases: 9. The CDR3 is 15 amino acids. The CDR3 loop reads CASRGGGAATDTQYF. CDR3 nucleotides: TGTGCCAGCCGGGGCGGGGGGGCCGCGACAGATACGCAGTATTTT.

This chain connects TRBV20-1 to TRBJ2-5; D ambiguous. CDR1 is DFQATT, CDR2 SNEGSKA, per germline (reference sequence). The CDR3 runs to 13 residues. V was trimmed by 3 bases and J by 4 bases, leaving 12 bases between them. The DNA for the CDR3 is TGCAGTGCTAGTAAAGTCGTGGTAGAGACCCAGTACTTC. Protein sequence: CSASKVVVETQYF.

About this clonotype: One base away lies a much larger clone, so this may be a sequencing read error. The chain links TRBV27 to TRBJ1-2; TRBD1 aligns across 11 bases. This CDR3 region has 13 residues. CDR1 is MNHEY, CDR2 SMNVEV, per germline (reference sequence). V dropped 5 bases and J dropped 4; count of bases not matched to a gene: 0. Written as DNA, the CDR3 is TGTGCCAGCAGTGGACAGGGGGCCTATGGCTACACCTTC. It is translated as CASSGQGAYGYTF.

This clonotype was observed a handful of times. CDR3 nucleotides: TGTGCCAGCAGTGGTAGGGAGCAGTACTTC. This encodes CASSGREQYF. The chain employs TRBV6-1 and TRBJ2-7; no clear D. This CDR3 has 10 residues. With 4 bases removed from V and 7 bases from J, the gap between germline ends came to 5 bases. Germline V gene lookup returns CDR1 MNHNS and CDR2 SASEGT.

This clonotype has more than one count but fewer than ten. This chain links TRBV11-2 with TRBJ1-4, with TRBD1 identical over 9 bases. V trimming: 5 bases; J trimming: 4 bases; junction bases outside the gene matches: 5. Looked up from germline, CDR1 is SGHAT and CDR2 is FQNNGV. This CDR3 spans 15 amino acids. The DNA for the CDR3 is TGTGCCAGCAGCCCCGACAGGGGGGTTAATGAAAAACTGTTTTTT. Translation gives CASSPDRGVNEKLFF.

This clonotype was observed a few times. This chain connects TRBV6-5 to TRBJ1-3, with D possibly TRBD1 on 5 matching bases. This CDR3 is 15 amino acids long. V shed 5 bases and J shed 3 bases, with 14 bases lying between them. Germline V gene lookup returns CDR1 MNHEY and CDR2 SVGAGI. The CDR3 here is CASSGTPGGGNTIYF. CDR3 in DNA: TGTGCCAGCAGTGGGACGCCCGGGGGTGGAAACACCATATATTTT.

This clonotype was seen a few times. The rearrangement uses TRBV5-6 and TRBJ1-2, with D unresolved. Germline CDR1 is SGHDT and CDR2 is YYEEEE. CDR3 length: 15 residues. Trimming removed 4 bases from V and 4 bases from J, with 17 bases in between. The CDR3 reads CASSDGRRYPYGYTF. In nucleotides, the CDR3 is TGTGCCAGCAGCGACGGACGCAGGTACCCCTATGGCTACACCTTC.

This sequence joins TRBV28 and TRBJ2-4, with no clear D. Per the germline V gene, CDR1 is MDHEN and CDR2 is SYDVKM. The CDR3 has 13 residues. Trimming removed 7 bases at V and 0 bases at J, with 7 bases between. DNA of the CDR3: TGTGCCAGCAATACCCTAGCCAAAAACATTCAGTACTTC. This gives the protein CASNTLAKNIQYF.

The rearrangement links TRBV20-1 to TRBJ2-1; 7 nucleotides line up with TRBD2. V was pared by 5 bases and J by 4 bases, with 14 bases of the junction left unmatched. This CDR3 is built from 16 residues. In germline, CDR1 is DFQATT, CDR2 SNEGSKA (reference sequence). The CDR3 nucleotides are TGCAGTGCTCGTTTAGGGGCGGGAGCCTTATACAATGAGCAGTTCTTC. Protein product: CSARLGAGALYNEQFF.

This clonotype was seen only a few times. This sequence joins TRBV25-1 and TRBJ2-5; 12 nucleotides agree with TRBD2. The CDR3 runs to 13 residues. With 10 bases clipped from V and 4 bases from J, the junction kept 4 bases outside the gene matches. The germline CDR1 and CDR2 sequences are MGHDK and SYGVNS. This CDR3 reads CATSLAGGETQYF. CDR3 DNA: TGTGCCACTTCACTAGCGGGAGGAGAGACCCAGTACTTC.

This sequence joins TRBV7-6 and TRBJ2-2; D call uncertain. Germline V lookup: CDR1 SGHVS, CDR2 FNYEAQ. This CDR3 contains 14 residues. Trimming cost V 1 base and J 5 bases, with 8 bases left between them. The CDR3 here is CASSLGMSTGELFF. The CDR3 DNA is TGTGCCAGCAGCTTAGGCATGTCTACCGGGGAGCTGTTTTTT. Looking up the rest from reference TRBV7-6 and TRBJ2-2 gives the full variable domain: GAGVSQSPRYKVTKRGQDVALRCDPISGHVSLYWYRQALGQGPEFLTYFNYEAQQDKSGLPNDRFSAERPEGSISTLTIQRTEQRDSAMYRCASSLGMSTGELFFGEGSRLTVL.

This clonotype was detected a few times. This sequence joins TRBV11-2 and TRBJ1-1; 7 bases match TRBD1. This CDR3 is built from 19 residues. The germline V gene has CDR1 SGHAT and CDR2 FQNNGV. V was pared by 5 bases and J by 1 base, with 19 bases of the junction left unmatched. The CDR3 DNA is TGTGCCAGCAGCCGGGGGGCAGGGCTGAGGGGGCGTGCGAACACTGAAGCTTTCTTT. Translated: CASSRGAGLRGRANTEAFF.

The V call is TRBV2, the J call TRBJ1-1; D is uncertain. From germline, CDR1 is SNHLY and CDR2 FYNNEI. The CDR3 has 15 amino acids. With 6 bases removed from V and 6 bases from J, the gap between germline ends came to 20 bases. CDR3 DNA sequence: TGTGCCAGCAGCGAGATCTCCCGGGAAATCCCTGAAGCTTTCTTT. As protein: CASSEISREIPEAFF.

The V and J genes are TRBV2 and TRBJ2-7; TRBD1 might be the D (5 bases). The germline V gene has CDR1 SNHLY and CDR2 FYNNEI. The ends were cut back, 7 bases at V and 6 bases at J, with 22 bases in the middle. CDR3 length: 15 residues. Written as DNA, the CDR3 is TGTGCCAGCAATCAAAACGGCCAGGGTTTCGGCGAGCAGTACTTC. Translated: CASNQNGQGFGEQYF.

This clonotype was seen many times. J is TRBJ1-5 and V is TRBV7-9; no definite D call. CDR3 size: 15 residues. Between the trimmed V and J ends, which lost 1 base and 8 bases, there was a span of 15 bases. The germline gives CDR1 SEHNR, CDR2 FQNEAQ (reference sequence). CDR3 bases: TGTGCCAGCAGCTTAGGAGCCAAGAGAAGGGAGCCCCAGCATTTT. Encoded protein: CASSLGAKRREPQHF.

V usage is TRBV24-1 and J usage is TRBJ1-1; D gene uncertain. The CDR3 is made up of 14 amino acids. Trimming left V 5 bases short and J 3 bases short, with 12 bases between. The germline V gene encodes CDR1 KGHDR and CDR2 SFDVKD. CDR3 coding DNA: TGTGCCACCAGTGCGGGAGACGGTTACACTGAAGCTTTCTTT. Its translation: CATSAGDGYTEAFF.

This sequence joins TRBV7-6 and TRBJ2-3; possibly TRBD1 or TRBD2 for D (5 bases each). The CDR3 is made up of 17 amino acids. With 3 bases removed from V and 2 bases from J, the gap between germline ends came to 18 bases. The germline CDR1 and CDR2 sequences are SGHVS and FNYEAQ. The CDR3 loop is CASSFLSGLRTTDTQYF. The CDR3 DNA follows: TGTGCCAGCAGCTTCCTGTCGGGGCTAAGAACCACAGATACGCAGTATTTT.

The chain is built from TRBV7-6 and TRBJ1-4; D may be TRBD1 (6 bases). V was cut by 7 bases and J by 9 bases, with 18 bases left in between. The germline V gene has CDR1 SGHVS and CDR2 FNYEAQ. The CDR3 is 14 amino acids. The CDR3 sequence: CASTWGGGVKKLFF. DNA of the CDR3: TGTGCCAGCACCTGGGGAGGGGGTGTCAAAAAACTGTTTTTT. Full variable domain (rest looked up from reference TRBV7-6 and TRBJ1-4): GAGVSQSPRYKVTKRGQDVALRCDPISGHVSLYWYRQALGQGPEFLTYFNYEAQQDKSGLPNDRFSAERPEGSISTLTIQRTEQRDSAMYRCASTWGGGVKKLFFGSGTQLSVL.

This chain joins TRBV7-9 and TRBJ2-1; a weak D match, TRBD2 (5 bases). V lost 5 bases to trimming and J lost 6 bases, with 17 bases between them. Germline CDR1 reads SEHNR; CDR2 reads FQNEAQ (reference sequence). The length of the CDR3 is 15 residues. The CDR3 region has the DNA TGTGCCAGCAGCCGGCCGGGCGGGCTACGCAATGAGCAGTTCTTC. Translation: CASSRPGGLRNEQFF.

The rearrangement links TRBV6-2 or TRBV6-3 to TRBJ1-2; D ambiguous. V lost 2 bases to trimming and J lost 6 bases, with 10 bases between them. The CDR3 is 13 amino acids. Germline CDR1 reads MNHEY; CDR2 reads SVGEGT. CDR3 residues: CASSYAGRDGYTF. CDR3 DNA: TGTGCCAGCAGTTACGCCGGGAGAGATGGCTACACCTTC.